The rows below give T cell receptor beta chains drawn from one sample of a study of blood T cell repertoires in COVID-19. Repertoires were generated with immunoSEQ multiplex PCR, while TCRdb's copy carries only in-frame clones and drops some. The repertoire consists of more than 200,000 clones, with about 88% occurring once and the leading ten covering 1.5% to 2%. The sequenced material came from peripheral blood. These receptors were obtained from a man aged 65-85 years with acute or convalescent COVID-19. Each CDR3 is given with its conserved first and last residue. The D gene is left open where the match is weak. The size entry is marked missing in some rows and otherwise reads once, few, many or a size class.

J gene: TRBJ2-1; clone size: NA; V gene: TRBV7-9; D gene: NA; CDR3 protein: CASSQERQPQGEQFF; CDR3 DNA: TGTGCCAGCAGCCAAGAAAGACAGCCTCAGGGTGAGCAGTTCTTC
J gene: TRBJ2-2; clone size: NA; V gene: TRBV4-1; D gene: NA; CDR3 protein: CASSQEWAIGGELFF; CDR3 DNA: TGCGCCAGCAGCCAAGAATGGGCCATCGGCGGGGAGCTGTTTTTT
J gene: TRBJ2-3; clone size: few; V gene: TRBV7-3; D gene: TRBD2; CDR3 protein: CASSSVAGAVDTQYF; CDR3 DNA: TGTGCCAGCAGCTCAGTAGCGGGAGCAGTAGATACGCAGTATTTT
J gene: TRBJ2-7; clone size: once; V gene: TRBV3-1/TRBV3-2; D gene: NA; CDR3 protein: CASSPPGTPIYEQYF; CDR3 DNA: TGTGCCAGCAGCCCCCCGGGGACTCCGATCTACGAGCAGTACTTC
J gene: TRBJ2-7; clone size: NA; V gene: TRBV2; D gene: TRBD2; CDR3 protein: CASKGLAEAYEQYF; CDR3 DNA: TGTGCCAGCAAAGGACTAGCGGAGGCCTACGAGCAGTACTTC
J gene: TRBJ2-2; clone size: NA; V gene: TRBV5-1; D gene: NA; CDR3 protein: CASNQDTANTGELFF; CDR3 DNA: TGCGCCAGCAACCAGGACACCGCGAACACCGGGGAGCTGTTTTTT
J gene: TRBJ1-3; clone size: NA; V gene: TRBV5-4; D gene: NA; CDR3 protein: CASSLGQGGNTIYF; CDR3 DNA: TGTGCCAGCAGCTTGGGGCAGGGGGGAAACACCATATATTTT
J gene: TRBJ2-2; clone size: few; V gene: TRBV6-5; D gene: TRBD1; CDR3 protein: CASSGQGANTGELFF; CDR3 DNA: TGTGCCAGCAGCGGACAGGGGGCGAACACCGGGGAGCTGTTTTTT
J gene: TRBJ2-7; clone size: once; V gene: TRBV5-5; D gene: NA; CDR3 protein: CASSLVGGSANYEQYF; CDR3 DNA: TGTGCCAGCAGCTTGGTTGGTGGGAGCGCAAACTACGAGCAGTACTTC
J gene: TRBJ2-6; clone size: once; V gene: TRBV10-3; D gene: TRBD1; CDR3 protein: CAIRGDSFASGANVLTF; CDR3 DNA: TGTGCCATCAGGGGGGACAGCTTCGCTTCTGGGGCCAACGTCCTGACTTTC
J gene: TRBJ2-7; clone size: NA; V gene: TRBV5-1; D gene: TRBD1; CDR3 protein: CASSPRDRGTYEQYF; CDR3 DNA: TGCGCCAGCAGCCCCCGGGACAGGGGTACCTACGAGCAGTACTTC
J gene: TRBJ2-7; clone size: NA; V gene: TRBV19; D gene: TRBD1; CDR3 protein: CASSRTGGIEQYF; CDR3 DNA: TGTGCCAGTAGTCGGACAGGGGGGATTGAGCAGTACTTC
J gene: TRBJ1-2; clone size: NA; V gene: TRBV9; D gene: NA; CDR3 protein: CASSVEGRQGGDGYTF; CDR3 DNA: TGTGCCAGCAGCGTAGAAGGTCGGCAGGGCGGGGATGGCTACACCTTC
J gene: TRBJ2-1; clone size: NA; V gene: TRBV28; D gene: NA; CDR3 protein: CASSLTSGPYNEQFF; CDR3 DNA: TGTGCCAGCAGCCTCACATCGGGTCCCTACAATGAGCAGTTCTTC
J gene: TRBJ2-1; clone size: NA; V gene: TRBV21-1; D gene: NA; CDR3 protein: CASSRHQGLAGGPGGNEQFF; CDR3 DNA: TGTGCCAGCAGCCGGCATCAAGGACTAGCGGGAGGGCCGGGTGGCAATGAGCAGTTCTTC
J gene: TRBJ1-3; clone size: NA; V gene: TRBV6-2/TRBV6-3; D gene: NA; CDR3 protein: CASSEGRSGNTIYF; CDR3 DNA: TGTGCCAGCAGTGAGGGTCGCTCTGGAAACACCATATATTTT
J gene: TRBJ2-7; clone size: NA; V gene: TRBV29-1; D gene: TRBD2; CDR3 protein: CSAKLSGRSEQYF; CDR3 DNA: TGCAGCGCCAAGCTTAGCGGGAGGAGCGAGCAGTACTTC
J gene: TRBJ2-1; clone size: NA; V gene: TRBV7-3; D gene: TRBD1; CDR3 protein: CASSFGTGVGNEQFF; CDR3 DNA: TGTGCCAGCAGCTTCGGGACAGGGGTCGGCAATGAGCAGTTCTTC
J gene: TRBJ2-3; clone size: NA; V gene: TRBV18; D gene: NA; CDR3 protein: CASSPQGSTRGDTQYF; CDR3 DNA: TGTGCCAGCTCACCACAAGGGTCGACTAGGGGAGATACGCAGTATTTT
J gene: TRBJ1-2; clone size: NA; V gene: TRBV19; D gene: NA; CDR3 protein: CASSTLHSSNYGYTF; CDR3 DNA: TGTGCCAGTAGTACTTTGCACAGTTCTAACTATGGCTACACCTTC
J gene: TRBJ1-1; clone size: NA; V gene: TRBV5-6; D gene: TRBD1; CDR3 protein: CASTLGWTGGLGTEAFF; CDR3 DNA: TGTGCCAGCACCTTGGGGTGGACAGGGGGTTTAGGCACTGAAGCTTTCTTT
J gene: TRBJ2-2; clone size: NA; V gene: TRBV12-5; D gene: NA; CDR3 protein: CASATDRNTGELFF; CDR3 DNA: TGTGCTAGTGCCACGGACAGGAACACCGGGGAGCTGTTTTTT
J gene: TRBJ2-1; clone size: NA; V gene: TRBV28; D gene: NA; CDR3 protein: CASNQNQNEQFF; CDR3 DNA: TGTGCCAGTAACCAGAACCAAAATGAGCAGTTCTTC
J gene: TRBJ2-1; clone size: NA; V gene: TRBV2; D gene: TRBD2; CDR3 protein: CATNPGLAINEQFF; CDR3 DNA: TGTGCCACGAACCCGGGACTAGCCATTAATGAGCAGTTCTTC
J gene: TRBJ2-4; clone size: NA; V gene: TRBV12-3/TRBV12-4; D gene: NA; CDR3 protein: CASRSGENIQYF; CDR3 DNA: TGTGCCAGCAGGTCGGGGGAAAACATTCAGTACTTC
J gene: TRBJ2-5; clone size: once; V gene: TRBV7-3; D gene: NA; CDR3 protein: CASSFQAMETQYF; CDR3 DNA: TGTGCCAGCAGCTTCCAAGCGATGGAGACCCAGTACTTC
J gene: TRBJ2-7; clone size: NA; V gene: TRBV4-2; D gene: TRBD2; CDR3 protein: CASSQEYSSGSMRQYF; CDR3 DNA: TGTGCCAGCAGCCAAGAGTATTCTAGCGGGAGCATGAGGCAGTACTTC
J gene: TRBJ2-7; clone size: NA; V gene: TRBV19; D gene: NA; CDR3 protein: CASSTQAYGEQYF; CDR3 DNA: TGTGCCAGTAGTACCCAGGCGTATGGCGAGCAGTACTTC
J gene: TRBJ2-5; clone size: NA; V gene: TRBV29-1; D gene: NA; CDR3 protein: CSVAYGQETQYF; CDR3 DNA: TGCAGCGTTGCGTACGGCCAAGAGACCCAGTACTTC
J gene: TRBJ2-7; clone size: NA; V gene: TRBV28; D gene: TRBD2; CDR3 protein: CASSSPGLAGVYEQYF; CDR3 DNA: TGTGCCAGCAGTTCCCCTGGACTAGCGGGAGTTTACGAGCAGTACTTC
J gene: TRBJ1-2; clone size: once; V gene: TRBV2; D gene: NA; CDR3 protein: CASSEAGNSYGYTF; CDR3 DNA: TGTGCCAGCAGTGAAGCCGGTAATTCCTATGGCTACACCTTC